This T cell receptor (beta chain) was sequenced during a study of shared clonotypes between healthy human individuals. General study findings and limits: Rarefaction curves obtained for sorted subsets showed sequencing incomplete despite large depth.

This CDR3 is built from 14 residues. CDR1 and CDR2 from the germline V gene are LNHNV and YYDKDF (reference sequence). V was cut by 6 bases and J by 5 bases, with 15 bases left in between. Sequencing was performed with immunoSEQ multiplex PCR; in TCRdb, only in-frame clones are kept and a portion is missing. The repertoire includes around 200,000 clones, about 66% of them detected once, and about 10% sits in the top ten. In its sample, this clone was seen a few times. The antigen is not known. Sequencing was carried out using memory CD4+ T cells sorted from blood. The sample's subset: CD45RA-negative fraction. The chain carries TRBV15 and TRBJ2-3; D possibly matches TRBD1 or TRBD2 (5 bases each). The clonotype was recovered from a man aged 25-40 years in good health. For the CDR3, the DNA is TGTGCCACCAGACAGACGGGGCTGGGAGATACGCAGTATTTT. It specifies CATRQTGLGDTQYF.